This T cell receptor (beta chain) was sequenced for a study of blood T cell repertoires in COVID-19. Overall study: Samples taken during acute and convalescent COVID-19 were collected in the United States, Italy and Spain.

V lost 2 bases and J lost 2, with 6 bases in between. The CDR3 spans 14 residues. CDR1 and CDR2 from the germline V gene are MNHNS and SASEGT. Original processing notes: Amplification of reference gene primers provided the estimated nucleated cell counts. Produced via immunoSEQ multiplex PCR; TCRdb's table is partial and in-frame only. D and trimming come from the DNA, and the V and J calls and clone size come from that table. The sample consists of roughly 290,000 clones, approximately 86% of them appearing once. Seattle enrolled patients during active infection and tracked them longitudinally. Sequences were obtained from peripheral blood. The clonotype comes from a human donor with COVID-19, enrolled during active disease. The donor label of this sample is uncertain. The J gene is TRBJ1-4, the V gene TRBV6-1; no firm D call. CDR3 DNA sequence: TGTGCCAGCAGTGAATGGAGGACTAATGAAAAACTGTTTTTT. Protein product: CASSEWRTNEKLFF.